Presented here are 29 T cell receptor beta chains from one specimen sequenced in a study of cytomegalovirus exposure and HLA in healthy donors (dated by TCRdb to between 2016 and 2019). To prepare the library, the immunoSEQ multiplex PCR assay was applied. For the multiplex PCR, a mixture combining 60 forward primers for TCR Vbeta segments and 13 reverse primers for TCR Jbeta segments was used. TCRdb took this table from immuneACCESS and kept in-frame rearrangements with V and J called. Such tables lack part of the clones; where checked against another copy, unresolved V genes explain under half of the gap, and the rest is unexplained. This sample is represented by about 200,000 clones; around 77% of them were singletons. Clones ranked in the top ten supply 2.5% to 3.5% of the sample. The sequencing input was PBMCs. The receptors were gathered from a woman under 40 in good health and CMV-seronegative.

The V call is TRBV18, the J call TRBJ1-5, with D possibly being TRBD1 (5 bases). The CDR3 sequence is 14 residues long. Germline CDR1 and CDR2: KGHSH and LQKENI. Trimming took off 6 bases at V and 7 bases at J, with 16 bases between the two ends. DNA for the CDR3: TGTGCCAGCTCGGACGGGGGAACGCGACAGCCCCAGCATTTT. Its protein is CASSDGGTRQPQHF.

V gene TRBV9 combines with J gene TRBJ1-3; D might be TRBD1 (5 bases). CDR1 is SGDLS and CDR2 is YYNGEE in the germline V gene. The CDR3 loop spans 14 amino acids. V was pared by 4 bases and J by 1 base, with 9 bases between. CDR3 in DNA: TGTGCCAGCAGCACCGGGGGTTCTGGAAACACCATATATTTT. Translation gives CASSTGGSGNTIYF. Looking up the rest from reference TRBV9 and TRBJ1-3 gives the full variable domain: DSGVTQTPKHLITATGQRVTLRCSPRSGDLSVYWYQQSLDQGLQFLIQYYNGEERAKGNILERFSAQQFPDLHSELNLSSLELGDSALYFCASSTGGSGNTIYFGEGSWLTVV.

V and J are TRBV27 and TRBJ2-2; TRBD2 might be the D (6 bases). The CDR3 is 17 residues long. The ends were cut back, 3 bases at V and 0 bases at J, with 14 bases in the middle. CDR1 is MNHEY and CDR2 is SMNVEV in the germline V gene (reference sequence). CDR3: CASSFGLAESNTGELFF. The CDR3 region has the DNA TGTGCCAGCAGTTTCGGTTTAGCGGAGTCGAACACCGGGGAGCTGTTTTTT.

This clone was picked up one time. V is TRBV9 and J is TRBJ2-3; a possible D gene is TRBD2 (6 bases). This CDR3 region has 13 residues. V gave up 2 bases and J gave up 5 bases, with 9 bases separating them. The germline V gene has CDR1 SGDLS and CDR2 YYNGEE. The CDR3 DNA reads as TGTGCCAGCAGCGTGGGACTGGAAGATACGCAGTATTTT. Amino acids: CASSVGLEDTQYF. The entire variable domain, with the rest obtained from reference TRBV9 and TRBJ2-3, is as follows: DSGVTQTPKHLITATGQRVTLRCSPRSGDLSVYWYQQSLDQGLQFLIQYYNGEERAKGNILERFSAQQFPDLHSELNLSSLELGDSALYFCASSVGLEDTQYFGPGTRLTVL.

The chain joins TRBV5-1 to TRBJ1-3; D remains ambiguous. The length of the CDR3 is 15 residues. The V and J ends lost 3 bases and 1 base respectively, with 11 bases between them. The germline V gene encodes CDR1 SGHRS and CDR2 YFSETQ. CDR3 protein: CASSSRGESGNTIYF. The CDR3 nucleotides are TGCGCCAGCAGCTCCCGTGGGGAGTCTGGAAACACCATATATTTT.

This chain uses TRBV2 with TRBJ1-1; D ambiguous. CDR3 length equals 11 residues. From germline, CDR1 is SNHLY and CDR2 FYNNEI. Trimming left V 3 bases short and J 9 bases short, with 8 bases between. CDR3 coding DNA: TGTGCCAGCAGTGAGACTGTTAAAGCTTTCTTT. Protein sequence: CASSETVKAFF.

The CDR3, as DNA: TGTGCCAGCTCACCGCCGGGACTAGCGGTGGAGGAGTCCTACAATGAGCAGTTCTTC. Its translation is CASSPPGLAVEESYNEQFF. The genes are TRBV18 and TRBJ2-1, with 11 bases that match TRBD2. With V trimmed by 3 bases and J by 1 base, 11 bases remained unmatched. The V gene's germline CDR1 is KGHSH and CDR2 LQKENI. The CDR3 extends over 19 amino acids.

The genes are TRBV28 and TRBJ1-1; D is perhaps TRBD1 (6 bases). The CDR3 is 13 residues long. Germline CDR1 is MDHEN and CDR2 is SYDVKM. V lost 4 bases and J lost 8, with 14 bases in between. The CDR3: CASSSDYRVEAFF. For the CDR3, the DNA is TGTGCCAGCAGTTCCGATTACAGGGTAGAAGCTTTCTTT.

V usage is TRBV4-1 and J usage is TRBJ1-1; the D gene is possibly TRBD1 (5 bases). Per the germline V gene, CDR1 is MGHRA and CDR2 is YSYEKL. The length of the CDR3 is 13 residues. Trimming removed 3 bases at V and 4 bases at J, with 9 bases between. This CDR3 is CASSQARATEAFF. The DNA of the CDR3 is TGCGCCAGCAGCCAGGCCAGGGCCACTGAAGCTTTCTTT.

The gene calls are TRBV2 and TRBJ2-7; a weak D match, TRBD1 (5 bases). CDR1 and CDR2 (germline): SNHLY, FYNNEI. The V gene lost 2 bases and the J gene lost 6 bases, with 11 bases spanning the gap. The CDR3 is made up of 13 amino acids. CDR3 coding DNA: TGTGCCAGCAGTGAATACAGGAGAGGCGAGCAGTACTTC. It encodes CASSEYRRGEQYF.

This clone was found a few times. This chain connects TRBV7-9 to TRBJ1-6; weak D call: TRBD1 (5 bases). Trimming stripped 3 bases from V and 6 bases from J, with 15 bases between. This CDR3 spans 16 amino acids. Germline assignment: CDR1 SEHNR and CDR2 FQNEAQ (reference sequence). The CDR3: CASSLEPGRGNSPLHF. The CDR3 region has the DNA TGTGCCAGCAGCTTGGAACCGGGGCGGGGTAATTCACCCCTCCACTTT.

The V and J genes are TRBV6-5 and TRBJ1-1; maybe TRBD1 (5 bases). The CDR3 spans 15 residues. CDR1 and CDR2 from the germline V gene are MNHEY and SVGAGI. The germline V and J ends were trimmed by 0 bases and 0 bases, with 8 bases remaining between them. This CDR3 is CASSYSGAMNTEAFF. The DNA for the CDR3 is TGTGCCAGCAGTTACTCAGGGGCAATGAACACTGAAGCTTTCTTT.

This clone appeared once. V usage is TRBV14 and J usage is TRBJ1-6; the match to TRBD1 covers 8 bases. In germline, CDR1 is SGHDN, CDR2 FVKESK. The CDR3 extends over 15 amino acids. The trim removed 4 bases at V and 8 bases at J, leaving 7 bases unmatched. The CDR3 DNA reads TGTGCCAGCAGCCCAGAGACAGGGGATGATTCACCCCTCCACTTT. Translated, it gives CASSPETGDDSPLHF.

This clone has just a few counts. In nucleotides, the CDR3 is TGTGCCACGGCCATTACTAGCGGGGGAGTCCAAGAGACCCAGTACTTC. Amino acids: CATAITSGGVQETQYF. The chain joins TRBV10-3 to TRBJ2-5; 11 bases line up with TRBD2. This CDR3 has 16 amino acids. CDR1 ENHRY and CDR2 SYGVKD come from the germline V gene. The J segment lost 1 base and the V segment lost 10 bases, leaving 11 bases of the junction unmatched.

The chain combines TRBV5-1 with TRBJ2-1, with TRBD2 as a possible D gene (6 bases). CDR3 length: 16 residues. V was trimmed by 3 bases and J by 5 bases, leaving 18 bases between them. The V gene's germline CDR1 is SGHRS and CDR2 YFSETQ. CDR3 DNA sequence: TGCGCCAGCAGCTGGGAACCTTTTTGGGGGGACAATGAGCAGTTCTTC. It encodes CASSWEPFWGDNEQFF. The whole variable domain, filled in from reference TRBV5-1 and TRBJ2-1, reads KAGVTQTPRYLIKTRGQQVTLSCSPISGHRSVSWYQQTPGQGLQFLFEYFSETQRNKGNFPGRFSGRQFSNSRSEMNVSTLELGDSALYLCASSWEPFWGDNEQFFGPGTRLTVL.

The V gene is TRBV6-1, the J gene TRBJ2-7; D is uncertain. The germline V and J ends were trimmed by 1 base and 0 bases, with 10 bases remaining between them. There are 15 residues in the CDR3. Germline CDR1 MNHNS, CDR2 SASEGT. This chain's CDR3 is CASSEGGGISYEQYF. The CDR3 bases are TGTGCCAGCAGTGAAGGAGGCGGCATCTCCTACGAGCAGTACTTC.

This clone has a handful of counts. This chain joins TRBV2 and TRBJ1-1; D is ambiguous. Germline V CDR1 and CDR2: SNHLY, FYNNEI. Trimming took 7 bases from V and 1 from J, leaving 7 bases between them. The CDR3 consists of 12 residues. CDR3 nucleotides: TGTGCCAGCAACGAGGGGAACACTGAAGCTTTCTTT. Amino acids: CASNEGNTEAFF. Filled out from reference TRBV2 and TRBJ1-1, the complete variable domain reads EPEVTQTPSHQVTQMGQEVILRCVPISNHLYFYWYRQILGQKVEFLVSFYNNEISEKSEIFDDQFSVERPDGSNFTLKIRSTKLEDSAMYFCASNEGNTEAFFGQGTRLTVV.

The chain uses TRBV5-1 and TRBJ2-1, with D hard to call. Trimming took off 0 bases at V and 5 bases at J, with 15 bases between the two ends. Germline V gene lookup returns CDR1 SGHRS and CDR2 YFSETQ. This CDR3 has 16 residues. The DNA for the CDR3 is TGCGCCAGCAGCTTGGTCGAGGCAGAACCAAACAATGAGCAGTTCTTC. Its protein product is CASSLVEAEPNNEQFF.

The chain is built from TRBV29-1 and TRBJ2-7; tentatively, D is TRBD2 (6 bases). Germline lookup yields CDR1 SQVTM and CDR2 ANQGSEA. Trimming left V 0 bases short and J 5 bases short, with 11 bases between. This CDR3 region has 13 residues. CDR3 protein: CSVEDGGVHEQYF. CDR3 sequence (DNA): TGCAGCGTTGAAGACGGGGGAGTCCACGAGCAGTACTTC.

V is TRBV9 and J is TRBJ1-6; the D is unclear. Germline CDR1 is SGDLS and CDR2 is YYNGEE. V was trimmed by 7 bases and J by 0 bases, leaving 14 bases between them. The CDR3 runs 16 residues. In DNA form, the CDR3 reads TGTGCCAGCGGAACAGATTTAAGCTCCTATAATTCACCCCTCCACTTT. Protein product: CASGTDLSSYNSPLHF. Supplemented by reference TRBV9 and TRBJ1-6, the full variable domain reads DSGVTQTPKHLITATGQRVTLRCSPRSGDLSVYWYQQSLDQGLQFLIQYYNGEERAKGNILERFSAQQFPDLHSELNLSSLELGDSALYFCASGTDLSSYNSPLHFGNGTRLTVT.

CDR3 nucleotide sequence: TGTGCCAGCAGTACTCCGGGTAGCGGGAGAGGAGATACGCAGTATTTT. Amino acids: CASSTPGSGRGDTQYF. This chain links TRBV28 with TRBJ2-3; 9 bases fit TRBD2. With 5 bases clipped from V and 5 bases from J, the junction kept 11 bases outside the gene matches. Per germline, CDR1 MDHEN and CDR2 SYDVKM. This CDR3 is built from 16 residues.

The V and J genes are TRBV28 and TRBJ1-6, with D tentatively TRBD1 (5 bases). The germline V gene encodes CDR1 MDHEN and CDR2 SYDVKM. Trimming stripped 3 bases from V and 5 bases from J, with 8 bases between. The CDR3 sequence is 14 residues long. The CDR3: CASSLQGDNSPLHF. The CDR3 coding sequence is TGTGCCAGCAGTTTGCAGGGTGATAATTCACCCCTCCACTTT.

This clone has just one count. This rearrangement joins TRBV6-1 to TRBJ2-5; 8 positions match TRBD1. This CDR3 has 14 residues. J gave up 5 bases and V 4 bases, and 6 bases lay outside the gene matches. From germline, CDR1 is MNHNS and CDR2 SASEGT. The CDR3 spells CASSGQGARETQYF. The CDR3, as DNA: TGTGCCAGCAGTGGCCAGGGGGCGAGGGAGACCCAGTACTTC.

This chain uses TRBV27 with TRBJ2-7, with a possible D match to TRBD1 (5 bases). Germline V gene sequence: CDR1 MNHEY, CDR2 SMNVEV (reference sequence). Between the trimmed V and J ends, which lost 5 bases and 3 bases, there was a span of 11 bases. This CDR3 comprises 13 residues. CDR3 residues: CASSPNRFYEQYF. The CDR3, as DNA: TGTGCCAGCAGTCCGAACAGGTTCTACGAGCAGTACTTC.

The V gene is TRBV10-3, the J gene TRBJ2-3; TRBD2 agrees at 7 bases. Losses at the gene ends were 7 bases for V and 2 bases for J; bases not matched to a gene: 9. This CDR3 spans 15 amino acids. Germline CDR1 reads ENHRY; CDR2 reads SYGVKD. CDR3 sequence: CAIKVGGTNTDTQYF. The CDR3, as DNA: TGTGCCATCAAAGTGGGGGGGACTAACACAGATACGCAGTATTTT.

This chain links TRBV18 with TRBJ2-5, with 10 bases that match TRBD1. TRBJ2-7 matches the DNA end more closely, so the J call is doubtful. This CDR3 contains 16 residues. Germline CDR1 is KGHSH and CDR2 is LQKENI. The CDR3 here is CASSPPGGTGAYEQYF. The CDR3 DNA follows: TGTGCCAGCTCACCCCCCGGTGGGACAGGGGCCTACGAGCAGTACTTC.

The chain links TRBV2 to TRBJ2-3; 8 positions agree with TRBD2. V lost 4 bases and J lost 3; bases outside the gene matches: 15. From germline, CDR1 is SNHLY and CDR2 FYNNEI. The CDR3 is made up of 18 amino acids. In nucleotides, the CDR3 is TGTGCCAGCAGTGGTGGCTCTGTGGCGGGAGGCGGAACAGATACGCAGTATTTT. This translates into CASSGGSVAGGGTDTQYF.

This chain connects TRBV15 to TRBJ2-1; 7 positions match TRBD2. Germline-derived CDR1 and CDR2 are LNHNV and YYDKDF (reference sequence). The ends lost 1 base at V and 5 bases at J; junction bases unmatched: 8. CDR3 length: 16 amino acids. This CDR3 reads CATSRVRREGHNEQFF. DNA of the CDR3: TGTGCCACCAGCAGAGTGAGGAGGGAGGGTCACAATGAGCAGTTCTTC.

V and J are TRBV19 and TRBJ2-1; 7 bases map to TRBD2. Germline V gene data show CDR1 as LNHDA and CDR2 as SQIVND (reference sequence). This CDR3 contains 14 residues. The V and J ends lost 1 base and 8 bases, in that order; junction bases with no gene match: 5. CDR3 coding DNA: TGTGCCAGTAGTATAGGGAGCGGGATCGATGAGCAGTTCTTC. Translation gives CASSIGSGIDEQFF.